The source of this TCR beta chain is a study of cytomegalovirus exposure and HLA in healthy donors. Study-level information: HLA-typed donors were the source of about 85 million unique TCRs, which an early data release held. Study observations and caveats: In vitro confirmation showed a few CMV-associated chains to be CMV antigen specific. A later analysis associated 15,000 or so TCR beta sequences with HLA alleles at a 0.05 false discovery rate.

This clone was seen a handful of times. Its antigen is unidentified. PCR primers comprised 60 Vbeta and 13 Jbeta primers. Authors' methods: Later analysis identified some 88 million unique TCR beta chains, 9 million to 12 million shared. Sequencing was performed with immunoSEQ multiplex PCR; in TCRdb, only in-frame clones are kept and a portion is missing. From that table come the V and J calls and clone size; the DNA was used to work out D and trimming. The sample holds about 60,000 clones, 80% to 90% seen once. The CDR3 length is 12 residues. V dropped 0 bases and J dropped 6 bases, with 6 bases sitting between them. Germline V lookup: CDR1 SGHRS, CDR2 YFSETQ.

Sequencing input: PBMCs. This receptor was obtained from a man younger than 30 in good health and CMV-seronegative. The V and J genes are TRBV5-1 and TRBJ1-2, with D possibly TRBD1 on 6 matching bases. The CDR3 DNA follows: TGCGCCAGCAGCTTGGACAGGGATGGCTACACCTTC. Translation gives CASSLDRDGYTF.